The rows below give T cell receptor beta chains drawn from one sample of a study of CD8 T cells in Susac syndrome. TCRdb re-called the immunoSEQ multiplex PCR reads through MiXCR, storing one row per CDR3 protein. The top ten clones hold approximately 0.088% of a sample with approximately 180,000 distinct CDR3 sequences, 95% of them seen once. The sample taken for sequencing was CD4+ T cells from PBMCs. Receptors originate from a human donor with multiple sclerosis. Each CDR3 is given without its conserved first and last residue. The order of the fields is D gene, V gene, J gene, CDR3 protein. The D gene is left open where the match is weak.

>.|TRBV4-3|TRBJ2-5
ASSQGTGLQETQY
>.|TRBV29-1|TRBJ1-6
SVEIEGGASSYNSPLH
>TRBD1|TRBV9|TRBJ1-2
ASSPQTGRYGYT
>.|TRBV30|TRBJ2-2
AWSTGLAGELF
>.|TRBV18|TRBJ1-2
ASSPYQADNYGYT
>TRBD2|TRBV7-8|TRBJ2-1
ASSQTGTSGIYNEQF
>TRBD1|TRBV2|TRBJ1-2
ASFKGGASYGYT
>.|TRBV12-3/TRBV12-4|TRBJ2-5
ASSTSGAEETQY
>TRBD1|TRBV5-1|TRBJ2-6
ASSPQGDSGANVLT
>.|TRBV4-3|TRBJ1-2
ASSQKGGFYGYT
>.|TRBV2|TRBJ1-2
ASTPEVGYT
>.|TRBV29-1|TRBJ2-3
SVLLEVLDLGGDTQY
>.|TRBV20-1|TRBJ2-5
SATGTQEETQY
>TRBD2|TRBV9|TRBJ2-3
ASSVGTSGGADTQY
>.|TRBV28|TRBJ1-6
ASSFVGRLPLH
>TRBD1|TRBV2|TRBJ2-7
ASSPDRVSYEQY
>TRBD1|TRBV2|TRBJ1-5
ASSDPTGGGSNQPQH
>.|TRBV7-8|TRBJ2-7
ASSPSGLNYEQY
>.|TRBV20-1|TRBJ2-3
SARDRAGSSTDTQY
>.|TRBV20-1|TRBJ2-6
SAVGGPGANVLT
>.|TRBV19|TRBJ2-2
ASSAMNTGELF
>.|TRBV4-1|TRBJ1-6
ASSQASGGAGNSPLH
>TRBD1|TRBV5-1|TRBJ2-7
ASSLLPGGGGEQY
>.|TRBV30|TRBJ1-1
AWRPDRYTEAF
>.|TRBV2|TRBJ1-3
ASKSSGNTIY
>TRBD2|TRBV9|TRBJ2-5
ASSSTSGGAGETQY
>.|TRBV30|TRBJ1-6
AWNGRGTANSPLH
>.|TRBV30|TRBJ2-7
AWNSFAGYEQY